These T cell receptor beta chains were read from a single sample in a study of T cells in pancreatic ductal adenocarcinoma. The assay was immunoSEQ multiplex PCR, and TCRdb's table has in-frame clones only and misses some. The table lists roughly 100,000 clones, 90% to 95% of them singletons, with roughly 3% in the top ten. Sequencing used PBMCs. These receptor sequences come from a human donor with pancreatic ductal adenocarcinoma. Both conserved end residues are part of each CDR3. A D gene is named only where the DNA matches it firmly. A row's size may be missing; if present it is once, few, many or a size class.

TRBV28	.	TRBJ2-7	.	CASSRQSFGEQYF	TGTGCCAGCAGTCGACAGTCATTCGGCGAGCAGTACTTC
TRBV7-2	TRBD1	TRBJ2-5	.	CASSSRQGRETQYF	TGTGCCAGCAGCTCCCGACAGGGCAGGGAGACCCAGTACTTC
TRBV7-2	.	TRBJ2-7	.	CASSLVAGNPYEQYF	TGTGCCAGCAGCTTAGTTGCGGGGAACCCCTACGAGCAGTACTTC
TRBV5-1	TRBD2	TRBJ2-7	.	CASSALAGTYEQYF	TGCGCCAGCAGCGCACTAGCGGGAACCTACGAGCAGTACTTC
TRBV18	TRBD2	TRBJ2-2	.	CASSQNGGRETGELFF	TGTGCCAGCTCCCAGAATGGCGGGAGAGAGACCGGGGAGCTGTTTTTT
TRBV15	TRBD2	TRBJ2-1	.	CATSRTSPFF	TGTGCCACCAGTAGGACTAGCCCGTTCTTC
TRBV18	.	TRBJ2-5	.	CASSPLQGEETQYF	TGTGCCAGCTCACCCCTACAGGGAGAAGAGACCCAGTACTTC
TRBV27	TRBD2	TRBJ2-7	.	CASSPDLPRDYHSYEQYF	TGTGCCAGCAGTCCCGACCTCCCCCGGGACTACCACTCCTACGAGCAGTACTTC
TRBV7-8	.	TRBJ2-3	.	CASSLARYDTQYF	TGTGCCAGCAGCTTAGCCCGGTATGATACGCAGTATTTT
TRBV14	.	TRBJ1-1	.	CASSQVRSNTEAFF	TGTGCCAGCAGCCAAGTCCGGTCCAACACTGAAGCTTTCTTT
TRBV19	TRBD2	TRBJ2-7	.	CASSSNPGGGGSNEQYF	TGTGCCAGTAGTTCCAACCCCGGGGGGGGTGGATCGAACGAGCAGTACTTC
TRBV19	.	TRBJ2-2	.	CASNSGFSFANTGELFF	TGTGCCAGTAACTCGGGATTTTCGTTCGCGAACACCGGGGAGCTGTTTTTT
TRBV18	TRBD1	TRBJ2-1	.	CASSPRDRGTNEQFF	TGTGCCAGCTCACCTCGGGACAGGGGAACGAATGAGCAGTTCTTC
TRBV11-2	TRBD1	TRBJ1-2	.	CASSSPGQGFGYTF	TGTGCCAGCAGTTCACCGGGACAGGGATTTGGCTACACCTTC
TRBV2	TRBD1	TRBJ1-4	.	CASRGTGGKLFF	TGTGCCAGCAGAGGGACAGGGGGAAAACTGTTTTTT
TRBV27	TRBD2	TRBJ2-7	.	CASKLRLAGVGEQYF	TGTGCCAGCAAACTTCGACTAGCGGGAGTGGGGGAGCAGTACTTC
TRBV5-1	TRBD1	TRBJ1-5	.	CASSINPGGSSNQPQHF	TGCGCCAGCAGCATTAATCCAGGGGGTTCAAGCAATCAGCCCCAGCATTTT
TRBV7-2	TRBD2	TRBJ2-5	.	CASSPTSWETQYF	TGTGCCAGCAGCCCGACTAGCTGGGAGACCCAGTACTTC
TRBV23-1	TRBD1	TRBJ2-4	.	CASSQSGQGIAKNIQYF	TGCGCCAGCAGTCAATCAGGACAGGGCATAGCCAAAAACATTCAGTACTTC
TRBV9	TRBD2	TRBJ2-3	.	CASSVGGLAGLTDTQYF	TGTGCCAGCAGCGTAGGAGGACTAGCGGGCCTCACAGATACGCAGTATTTT
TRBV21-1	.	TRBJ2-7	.	CASLIRVAYYEQYF	TGTGCCAGCTTGATACGAGTAGCTTACTACGAGCAGTACTTC
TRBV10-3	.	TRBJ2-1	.	CAISEPTSPDKEQFF	TGTGCCATCAGTGAGCCGACTAGTCCCGACAAGGAGCAGTTCTTC
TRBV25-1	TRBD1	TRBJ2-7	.	CASSHAGTGAYEQYF	TGTGCCAGCAGTCACGCGGGGACAGGGGCGTACGAGCAGTACTTC
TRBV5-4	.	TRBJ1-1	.	CASSLAGNTEAFF	TGTGCCAGCAGCTTGGCAGGGAACACTGAAGCTTTCTTT
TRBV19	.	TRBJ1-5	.	CASSMGRGSNQPQHF	TGTGCCAGTAGTATGGGCAGGGGAAGCAATCAGCCCCAGCATTTT
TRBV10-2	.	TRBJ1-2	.	CASSDPGTGYTF	TGCGCCAGCAGTGACCCCGGGACAGGCTACACCTTC
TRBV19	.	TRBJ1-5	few	CASSIGVGQPQHF	TGTGCCAGTAGTATCGGGGTTGGGCAGCCCCAGCATTTT
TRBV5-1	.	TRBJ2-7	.	CASSEGYADEQYF	TGCGCCAGCAGCGAGGGTTACGCCGACGAGCAGTACTTC
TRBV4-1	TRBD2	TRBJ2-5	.	CASSQGTSGQETQYF	TGCGCCAGCAGTCAAGGGACTAGCGGGCAAGAGACCCAGTACTTC
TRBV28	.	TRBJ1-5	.	CASSFRGRASGQPQHF	TGTGCCAGCAGTTTTCGTGGCAGGGCCTCTGGGCAGCCCCAGCATTTT
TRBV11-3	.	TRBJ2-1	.	CASSLDPRAGQFF	TGTGCCAGCAGCTTAGATCCTCGAGCGGGGCAGTTCTTC
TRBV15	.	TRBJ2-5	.	CATSKRKDRETQYF	TGTGCCACCAGCAAGAGGAAGGACAGAGAGACCCAGTACTTC
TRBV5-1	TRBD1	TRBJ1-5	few	CASSQDRVSPGNQPQHF	TGCGCCAGCAGCCAGGACAGGGTGTCCCCCGGTAATCAGCCCCAGCATTTT
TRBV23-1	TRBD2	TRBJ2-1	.	CAGTPPGLAGVRGEQFF	TGCGCCGGTACCCCGCCGGGACTAGCGGGAGTACGCGGTGAGCAGTTCTTC
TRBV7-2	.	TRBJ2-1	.	CASSSYSYSYNEQFF	TGTGCCAGCAGCTCATACTCTTACTCCTACAATGAGCAGTTCTTC
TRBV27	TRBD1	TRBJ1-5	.	CASSPASGTGNWPQHF	TGTGCCAGCAGTCCGGCATCCGGGACAGGGAATTGGCCCCAGCATTTT
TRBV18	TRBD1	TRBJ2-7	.	CASSRRDRAHYEQYF	TGTGCCAGCTCACGCCGGGACAGGGCCCACTACGAGCAGTACTTC
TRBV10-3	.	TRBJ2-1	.	CAISETTTLAGNNEQFF	TGTGCCATCAGTGAGACAACGACTCTGGCGGGCAACAATGAGCAGTTCTTC